The clone carrying this T cell receptor beta chain is categorized as medium-sized. What it binds is not known. TCRdb reprocessed the multiplex PCR reads via MiXCR and lists one record per CDR3 protein. The table lists approximately 1,900 distinct CDR3 sequences, 1% to 1.5% of them singletons. Study conclusions and caveats: In terms of TCR gene usage, tumor memory CD4+ T cells clustered together with blood and lymph node memory CD4+ cells, as well as with lymph node naive CD4+ cells. Tumor-infiltrating Treg TCR alpha and beta sequences overlapped most with tumor naive CD4+ T cells, then blood naive.

Sequenced: naive CD4+ T cells sorted from blood. Subset of the sample: naive CD4+ T cells, CD4+CD45RA+CD25-. The TCR comes from a female donor with breast cancer.

The CDR3, as DNA: TGTGCCAGCAGAATGACAGTTGGGAAAGGCTACACCTTC. Translated, it gives CASRMTVGKGYTF. The V and J genes are TRBV12-3 or TRBV12-4 and TRBJ1-2; D may be TRBD1 (5 bases). V was clipped by 6 bases and J by 8 bases, with 16 bases between them. The CDR3 covers 13 residues.